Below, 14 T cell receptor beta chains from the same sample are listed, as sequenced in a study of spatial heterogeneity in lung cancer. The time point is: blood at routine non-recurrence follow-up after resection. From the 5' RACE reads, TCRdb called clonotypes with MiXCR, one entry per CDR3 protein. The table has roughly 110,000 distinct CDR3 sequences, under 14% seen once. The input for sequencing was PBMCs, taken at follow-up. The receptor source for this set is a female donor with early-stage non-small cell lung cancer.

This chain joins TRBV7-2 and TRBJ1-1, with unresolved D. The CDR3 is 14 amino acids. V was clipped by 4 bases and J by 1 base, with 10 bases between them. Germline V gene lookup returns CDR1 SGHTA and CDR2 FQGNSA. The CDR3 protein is CASSSQAANTEAFF. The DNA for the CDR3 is TGTGCCAGCAGCTCGCAGGCAGCGAACACTGAAGCTTTCTTT.

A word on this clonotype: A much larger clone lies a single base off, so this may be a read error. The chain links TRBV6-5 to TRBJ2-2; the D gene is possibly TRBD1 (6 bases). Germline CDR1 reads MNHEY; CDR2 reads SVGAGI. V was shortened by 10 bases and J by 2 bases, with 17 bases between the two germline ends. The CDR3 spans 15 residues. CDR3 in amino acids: CAIRAGTTNTGELFF. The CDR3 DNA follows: TGTGCCATCAGAGCCGGGACAACCAACACCGGGGAGCTGTTTTTT.

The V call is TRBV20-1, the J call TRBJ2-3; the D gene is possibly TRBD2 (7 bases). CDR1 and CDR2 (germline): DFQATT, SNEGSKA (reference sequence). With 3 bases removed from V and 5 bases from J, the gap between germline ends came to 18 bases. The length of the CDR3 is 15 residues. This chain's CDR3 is CSARKGGRGGDTQYF. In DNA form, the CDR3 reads TGCAGTGCTAGGAAGGGCGGGAGAGGGGGAGATACGCAGTATTTT.

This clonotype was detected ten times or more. The chain's CDR3 is CASSPLSGNTGELFF. As DNA, the CDR3 is TGTGCCAGCAGCCCACTTAGCGGGAACACCGGGGAGCTGTTTTTT. The chain uses TRBV12-3 or TRBV12-4 and TRBJ2-2; maybe TRBD2 (6 bases). The CDR3 has 15 residues. Deletions cut 6 bases from V and 1 base from J, with 12 bases between.

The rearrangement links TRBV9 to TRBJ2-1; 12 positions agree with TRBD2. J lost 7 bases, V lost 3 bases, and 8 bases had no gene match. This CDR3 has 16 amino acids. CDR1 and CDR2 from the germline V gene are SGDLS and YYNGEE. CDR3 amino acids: CASSASLAGGKNEQFF. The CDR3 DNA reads TGTGCCAGCAGCGCTTCACTAGCGGGAGGAAAAAATGAGCAGTTCTTC.

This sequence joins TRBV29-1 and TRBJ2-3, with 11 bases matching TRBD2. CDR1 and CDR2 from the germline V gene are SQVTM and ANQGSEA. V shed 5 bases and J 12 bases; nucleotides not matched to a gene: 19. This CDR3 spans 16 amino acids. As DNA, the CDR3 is TGCAGCGTTAACCCCTTGCTAGCGGGAGGATCAGGGGTCCAGTATTTT. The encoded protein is CSVNPLLAGGSGVQYF.

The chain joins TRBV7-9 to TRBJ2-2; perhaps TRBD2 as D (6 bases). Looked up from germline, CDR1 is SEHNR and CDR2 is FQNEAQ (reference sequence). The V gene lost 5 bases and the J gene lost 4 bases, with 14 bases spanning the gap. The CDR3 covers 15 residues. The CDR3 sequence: CASSRPGLPTGELFF. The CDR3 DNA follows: TGTGCCAGCAGCAGACCAGGACTACCCACCGGGGAGCTGTTTTTT.

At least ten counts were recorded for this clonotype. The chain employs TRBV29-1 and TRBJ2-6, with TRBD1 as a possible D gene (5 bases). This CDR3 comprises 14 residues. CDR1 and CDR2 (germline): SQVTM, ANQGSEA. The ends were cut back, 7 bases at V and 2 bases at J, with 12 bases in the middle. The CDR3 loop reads CSAETGAGANVLTF. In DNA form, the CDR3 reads TGCAGCGCGGAAACAGGAGCTGGGGCCAACGTCCTGACTTTC.

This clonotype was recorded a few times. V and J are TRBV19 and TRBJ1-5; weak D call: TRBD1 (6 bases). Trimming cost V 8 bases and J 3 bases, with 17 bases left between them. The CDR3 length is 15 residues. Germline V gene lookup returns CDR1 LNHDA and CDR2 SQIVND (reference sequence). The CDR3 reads CASRGQLVANQPQHF. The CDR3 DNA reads TGTGCCAGTCGAGGACAGTTGGTCGCCAATCAGCCCCAGCATTTT.

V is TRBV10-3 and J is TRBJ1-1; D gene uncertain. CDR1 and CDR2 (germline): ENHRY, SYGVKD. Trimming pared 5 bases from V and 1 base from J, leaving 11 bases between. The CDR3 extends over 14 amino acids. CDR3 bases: TGTGCCATCAGTCCCCTGGGTAAGAACACTGAAGCTTTCTTT. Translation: CAISPLGKNTEAFF.

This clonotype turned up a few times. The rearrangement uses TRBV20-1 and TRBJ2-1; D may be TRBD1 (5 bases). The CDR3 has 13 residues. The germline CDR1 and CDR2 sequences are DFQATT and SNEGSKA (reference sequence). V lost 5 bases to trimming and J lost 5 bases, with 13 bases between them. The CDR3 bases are TGCAGTGCTTACAAGGCAGGGCACAATGAGCAGTTCTTC. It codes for CSAYKAGHNEQFF.

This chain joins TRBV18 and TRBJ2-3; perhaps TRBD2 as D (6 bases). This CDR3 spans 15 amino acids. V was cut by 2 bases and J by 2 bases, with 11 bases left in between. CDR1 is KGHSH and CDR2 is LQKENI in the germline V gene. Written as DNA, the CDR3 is TGTGCCAGCTCACCATACGGGAGCTACACAGATACGCAGTATTTT. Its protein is CASSPYGSYTDTQYF. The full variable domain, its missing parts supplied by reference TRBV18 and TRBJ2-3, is NAGVMQNPRHLVRRRGQEARLRCSPMKGHSHVYWYRQLPEEGLKFMVYLQKENIIDESGMPKERFSAEFPKEGPSILRIQQVVRGDSAAYFCASSPYGSYTDTQYFGPGTRLTVL.

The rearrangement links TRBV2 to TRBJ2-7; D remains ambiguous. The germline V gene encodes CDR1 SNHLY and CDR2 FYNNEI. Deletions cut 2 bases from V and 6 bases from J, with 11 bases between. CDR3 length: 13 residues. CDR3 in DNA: TGTGCCAGCAGTGAATACCGGGTGAGCGAGCAGTACTTC. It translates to CASSEYRVSEQYF.

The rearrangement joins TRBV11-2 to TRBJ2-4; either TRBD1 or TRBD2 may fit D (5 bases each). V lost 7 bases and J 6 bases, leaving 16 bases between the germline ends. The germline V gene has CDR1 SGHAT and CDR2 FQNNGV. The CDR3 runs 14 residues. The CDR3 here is CASMDQGALNIQYF. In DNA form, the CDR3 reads TGTGCCAGCATGGATCAGGGAGCTTTAAACATTCAGTACTTC.